The 28 T cell receptor beta chains below come from one sample, sequenced in a study of response to subunit inactivated influenza vaccine. TCRdb re-analysed the RT-PCR reads in MiXCR, keeping a single row per CDR3 protein. Found here are 500,000 to 600,000 distinct CDR3 sequences, 7.6% of them singletons; the top ten hold about an eighth. The sample here was PBMCs from blood, taken around 25 months after vaccination. Receptors were obtained from a man aged 50-75 years who received an inactivated influenza vaccine.

This clonotype was detected many times. This chain links TRBV5-1 with TRBJ2-1; 11 nucleotides match TRBD1. This CDR3 comprises 15 residues. V gave up 5 bases and J gave up 5 bases; unmatched junction bases: 6. CDR1 SGHRS and CDR2 YFSETQ come from the germline V gene. CDR3 amino acids: CASRERTGGNNEQFF. The CDR3 DNA reads as TGCGCCAGCAGGGAAAGGACAGGGGGCAACAATGAGCAGTTCTTC.

The V call is TRBV10-3, the J call TRBJ2-1; D remains unclear. The CDR3 sequence is 13 residues long. Germline lookup yields CDR1 ENHRY and CDR2 SYGVKD. V dropped 4 bases and J dropped 6 bases, with 10 bases sitting between them. DNA for the CDR3: TGTGCCATCAGTGCTGGACGCGTCAATGAGCAGTTCTTC. Protein product: CAISAGRVNEQFF.

This clonotype was counted many times. The chain links TRBV4-2 to TRBJ2-1; 9 nucleotides line up with TRBD1. J gave up 7 bases and V 0 bases, and 10 bases lay outside the gene matches. Per the germline V gene, CDR1 is LGHNA and CDR2 is YNFKEQ. There are 17 residues in the CDR3. CDR3 residues: CASSQEQGAGAGNEQFF. CDR3 sequence (DNA): TGTGCCAGCAGCCAAGAACAGGGGGCAGGGGCGGGTAATGAGCAGTTCTTC.

The chain couples TRBV12-3 or TRBV12-4 to TRBJ1-1; 8 nucleotides align to TRBD1. This CDR3 contains 14 residues. The V gene end was trimmed by 4 bases and the J gene end by 4 bases; junction bases not matched to a gene: 5. CDR3 in DNA: TGTGCCAGCAGTTCGGACAGGGTGGCCACTGAAGCTTTCTTT. Residues: CASSSDRVATEAFF.

This clonotype was picked up many times. The rearrangement links TRBV6-2 or TRBV6-3 to TRBJ2-1; the D gene is possibly TRBD2 (6 bases). Germline assignment: CDR1 MNHEY and CDR2 SVGEGT. The CDR3 is made up of 14 amino acids. V was shortened by 6 bases and J by 8 bases, with 17 bases between the two germline ends. CDR3 DNA: TGTGCCAGCAGCCTTGGGGGGTTTGTCGATGAGCAGTTCTTC. It specifies CASSLGGFVDEQFF.

The rearrangement links TRBV20-1 to TRBJ2-3; a possible D gene is TRBD1 (6 bases). Germline CDR1 is DFQATT and CDR2 is SNEGSKA (reference sequence). The CDR3 is 15 residues long. The V and J ends lost 2 bases and 5 bases respectively, with 17 bases between them. This CDR3 is CSARPGELGGDTQYF. The CDR3 coding sequence is TGCAGTGCTAGACCCGGGGAGCTAGGGGGAGATACGCAGTATTTT.

This clonotype was found many times. J is TRBJ1-2 and V is TRBV7-2, with 8 bases that match TRBD1. CDR1 and CDR2 (germline): SGHTA, FQGNSA. V lost 5 bases to trimming and J lost 0 bases; unmatched junction nucleotides: 8. The CDR3 totals 16 residues. The CDR3 sequence: CASSRKGTGANYGYTF. The CDR3 coding sequence is TGTGCCAGCAGCCGAAAGGGGACAGGAGCTAACTATGGCTACACCTTC.

A remark on this clonotype: One junction end does not reproduce the germline sequence, and a read error may be involved. This chain joins TRBV25-1 and TRBJ2-3; D gene uncertain. The CDR3 totals 13 residues. Germline V gene data show CDR1 as MGHDK and CDR2 as SYGVNS. CDR3 region: CSSSLADTDTQYF. The CDR3 nucleotides read TGTTCCAGCAGTCTCGCGGACACAGATACGCAGTATTTT.

The chain has TRBV6-2 or TRBV6-3 and TRBJ2-6; either TRBD1 or TRBD2 may supply D (5 bases each). CDR3 size: 13 residues. The germline V gene has CDR1 MNHEY and CDR2 SVGEGT. Trimming took 10 bases from V and 2 from J, leaving 9 bases between them. CDR3 sequence: CATRGTGANVLTF. The CDR3, as DNA: TGTGCCACCCGGGGCACTGGGGCCAACGTCCTGACTTTC.

This clonotype was seen a handful of times. The CDR3 sequence: CASSERGAGADTQYF. The DNA for the CDR3 is TGTGCCAGCAGTGAGCGGGGGGCCGGGGCAGATACGCAGTATTTT. V gene TRBV7-2 combines with J gene TRBJ2-3, with 9 bases that match TRBD2. The CDR3 is 15 amino acids. Trimming took 6 bases from V and 4 from J; bases not matched to a gene: 8. Per germline, CDR1 SGHTA and CDR2 FQGNSA.

The rearrangement joins TRBV20-1 to TRBJ2-7; TRBD2 matches at 7 bases. This CDR3 has 12 residues. Unmatched junction bases numbered 4, after V lost 5 bases and J lost 3 bases. CDR1 DFQATT and CDR2 SNEGSKA come from the germline V gene (reference sequence). DNA for the CDR3: TGCAGTGCTGGGGACTACCTCTACGAGCAGTACTTC. Its protein product is CSAGDYLYEQYF.

The sample holds many counts of this clonotype. This chain joins TRBV7-8 and TRBJ2-2, with unresolved D. V was shortened by 2 bases and J by 2 bases, with 15 bases between the two germline ends. The germline gives CDR1 SGHVS, CDR2 FQNEAQ. The CDR3 spans 17 residues. DNA for the CDR3: TGTGCCAGCAGCTTAAAGATAAGAACTATTAACACCGGGGAGCTGTTTTTT. This encodes CASSLKIRTINTGELFF.

This clonotype showed up just a few times. The J gene is TRBJ2-5, the V gene TRBV9; D may be TRBD2 (6 bases). The CDR3 consists of 15 residues. Germline assignment: CDR1 SGDLS and CDR2 YYNGEE. V was cut by 4 bases and J by 5 bases, with 18 bases left in between. This CDR3 reads CASSMTGTAVETQYF. CDR3 sequence (DNA): TGTGCCAGCAGCATGACCGGGACTGCCGTCGAGACCCAGTACTTC.

V usage is TRBV6-5 and J usage is TRBJ2-5; D is ambiguous. This CDR3 comprises 13 residues. Per the germline V gene, CDR1 is MNHEY and CDR2 is SVGAGI. Trimming pared 0 bases from V and 6 bases from J, leaving 8 bases between. This CDR3 reads CASSYSDIQTQYF. The CDR3 bases are TGTGCCAGCAGTTACTCCGACATTCAGACCCAGTACTTC.

This clonotype was counted many times. The chain's CDR3 is CASTSSGRAGTGELFF. The CDR3 DNA reads TGTGCCAGTACGTCTAGCGGGAGGGCAGGCACCGGGGAGCTGTTTTTT. The J gene is TRBJ2-2, the V gene TRBV12-3 or TRBV12-4, with 12 bases identical to TRBD2. The ends lost 9 bases at V and 4 bases at J; junction bases unmatched: 9. The CDR3 spans 16 residues.

This clonotype has more than one count but fewer than ten. The chain joins TRBV7-2 to TRBJ2-7; tentatively, D is TRBD1 (6 bases). CDR3 length: 13 amino acids. Germline V gene lookup returns CDR1 SGHTA and CDR2 FQGNSA. V was pared by 5 bases and J by 6 bases, with 14 bases between. The CDR3 bases are TGTGCCAGCAGCCGGGACACCGTTTTCGAGCAGTACTTC. Encoded protein: CASSRDTVFEQYF. Full variable domain (missing parts from reference TRBV7-2 and TRBJ2-7): GAGVSQSPSNKVTEKGKDVELRCDPISGHTALYWYRQSLGQGLEFLIYFQGNSAPDKSGLPSDRFSAERTGGSVSTLTIQRTQQEDSAVYLCASSRDTVFEQYFGPGTRLTVT.

This clonotype was recorded many times. The chain has TRBV9 and TRBJ2-2; 7 bases are a match to TRBD2. This CDR3 region has 14 residues. V lost 4 bases and J lost 6; bases outside the gene matches: 6. Germline V gives CDR1 SGDLS, CDR2 YYNGEE. CDR3 coding DNA: TGTGCCAGCAGCCCCGGACTAGAAGCCGGGGAGCTGTTTTTT. Its protein is CASSPGLEAGELFF. Filled out from reference TRBV9 and TRBJ2-2, the complete variable domain reads DSGVTQTPKHLITATGQRVTLRCSPRSGDLSVYWYQQSLDQGLQFLIQYYNGEERAKGNILERFSAQQFPDLHSELNLSSLELGDSALYFCASSPGLEAGELFFGEGSRLTVL.

This clonotype was seen ten or more times. The rearrangement uses TRBV6-5 and TRBJ2-5; 12 nucleotides align to TRBD2. V was pared by 4 bases and J by 4 bases, with 7 bases of the junction left unmatched. The CDR3 is 16 amino acids. From germline, CDR1 is MNHEY and CDR2 SVGAGI. DNA of the CDR3: TGTGCCAGCAGTTTCCGACTAGCGGGAGAAGGAGAGACCCAGTACTTC. Its protein product is CASSFRLAGEGETQYF.

This clonotype came up a few times. The chain recombines TRBV24-1 with TRBJ1-2; D is unresolved. CDR3 length: 12 amino acids. Trimming left V 7 bases short and J 4 bases short, with 9 bases between. CDR1 KGHDR and CDR2 SFDVKD come from the germline V gene. The DNA of the CDR3 is TGTGCCACCAGCGATCACAGCTATGGCTACACCTTC. Translated: CATSDHSYGYTF.

This clonotype has ten or more counts. The chain uses TRBV3-1 and TRBJ2-2; D possibly corresponds to TRBD2 (5 bases). V shed 4 bases and J shed 5 bases, with 11 bases lying between them. The CDR3 extends over 14 amino acids. The germline V gene has CDR1 LGHDT and CDR2 YNNKEL (reference sequence). CDR3 sequence (DNA): TGTGCCAGCAGCCCGCACACGGGGACCGGGGAGCTGTTTTTT. Protein: CASSPHTGTGELFF.

This chain uses TRBV7-2 with TRBJ2-1, with a weak D call TRBD1 (5 bases). Germline CDR1 is SGHTA and CDR2 is FQGNSA. V lost 0 bases to trimming and J lost 6 bases, with 18 bases between them. This CDR3 comprises 17 residues. The DNA of the CDR3 is TGTGCCAGCAGCTTAGCCAAAACGCGGTACAGGTTCAATGAGCAGTTCTTC. Translating it yields CASSLAKTRYRFNEQFF.

The chain joins TRBV6-5 to TRBJ1-4; 7 bases fit TRBD1. The trim removed 5 bases at V and 7 bases at J, leaving 7 bases unmatched. CDR3 length: 14 amino acids. Germline assignment: CDR1 MNHEY and CDR2 SVGAGI. CDR3 residues: CASSNPQGSEKLFF. The DNA for the CDR3 is TGTGCCAGCAGTAACCCACAGGGGAGTGAAAAACTGTTTTTT.

This clonotype was seen ten or more times. This chain joins TRBV3-1 and TRBJ2-2, with D tentatively TRBD1 (6 bases). The CDR3 is 17 residues long. V shed 3 bases and J shed 3 bases, with 17 bases lying between them. In germline, CDR1 is LGHDT, CDR2 YNNKEL (reference sequence). The CDR3 sequence: CASSHPLRDTYTGELFF. CDR3 nucleotide sequence: TGTGCCAGCAGCCACCCCCTCCGGGACACCTACACCGGGGAGCTGTTTTTT.

This clonotype was picked up a small number of times. This chain uses TRBV7-9 with TRBJ1-5, with D perhaps TRBD1 (6 bases). With 5 bases removed from V and 6 bases from J, the gap between germline ends came to 14 bases. This CDR3 spans 14 amino acids. Germline CDR1 is SEHNR and CDR2 is FQNEAQ (reference sequence). CDR3 in amino acids: CASSRTGSSQPQHF. The CDR3, as DNA: TGTGCCAGCAGCCGTACAGGGTCCTCTCAGCCCCAGCATTTT.

This clonotype was seen a handful of times. The chain carries TRBV10-3 and TRBJ1-4; no clear D. The CDR3 covers 14 residues. The V end lost 6 bases, the J end lost 3 bases, and 11 bases lay between the germline ends. Germline lookup yields CDR1 ENHRY and CDR2 SYGVKD. In DNA, the CDR3 is TGTGCCATCAGCGTGACGTCTTCTAATGAAAAACTGTTTTTT. Translated: CAISVTSSNEKLFF.

This clonotype appeared many times. Here the CDR3 DNA reads TGTGCCAGCAGCCCCAGGGGGGGACTAGCGGGAGCGGGTCCAACCAAAAACATTCAGTACTTC. Encoded protein: CASSPRGGLAGAGPTKNIQYF. The gene calls are TRBV11-2 and TRBJ2-4; 14 bases are shared with TRBD2. The CDR3 spans 21 residues. Trimming cost V 5 bases and J 2 bases; bases outside gene matches: 17. From germline, CDR1 is SGHAT and CDR2 FQNNGV.

This clonotype was seen more than once but under ten times. This chain joins TRBV11-2 and TRBJ1-3; 7 bases agree with TRBD1. In germline, CDR1 is SGHAT, CDR2 FQNNGV. V shed 2 bases and J 4 bases; nucleotides not matched to a gene: 5. This CDR3 region has 15 residues. The CDR3 here is CASSLSYRGGNTIYF. In DNA, the CDR3 is TGTGCCAGCAGCTTATCCTACAGGGGAGGAAACACCATATATTTT. The whole variable domain, filled in from reference TRBV11-2 and TRBJ1-3, reads EAGVAQSPRYKIIEKRQSVAFWCNPISGHATLYWYQQILGQGPKLLIQFQNNGVVDDSQLPKDRFSAERLKGVDSTLKIQPAKLEDSAVYLCASSLSYRGGNTIYFGEGSWLTVV.

This clonotype was found a few times. The chain recombines TRBV20-1 with TRBJ2-3; 9 nucleotides align to TRBD2. Per germline, CDR1 DFQATT and CDR2 SNEGSKA (reference sequence). The CDR3 is 15 amino acids. V lost 6 bases, J lost 6 bases, and 13 bases stayed unmatched. Written as DNA, the CDR3 is TGCAGTGCGCGAACCGGGACTAGCCCACTGGATACGCAGTATTTT. It yields the protein CSARTGTSPLDTQYF.